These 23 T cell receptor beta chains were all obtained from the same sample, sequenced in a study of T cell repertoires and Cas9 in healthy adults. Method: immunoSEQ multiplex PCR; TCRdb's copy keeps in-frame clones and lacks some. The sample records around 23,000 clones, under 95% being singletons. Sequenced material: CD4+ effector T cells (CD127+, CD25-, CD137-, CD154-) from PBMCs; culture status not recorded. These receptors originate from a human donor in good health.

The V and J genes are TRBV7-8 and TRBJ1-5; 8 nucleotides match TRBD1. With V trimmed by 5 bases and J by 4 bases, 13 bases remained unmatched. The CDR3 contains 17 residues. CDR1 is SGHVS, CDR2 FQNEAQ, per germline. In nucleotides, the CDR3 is TGTGCCAGCAGCCCGGTCGCGAACAGGGGGGCTAATCAGCCCCAGCATTTT. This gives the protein CASSPVANRGANQPQHF.

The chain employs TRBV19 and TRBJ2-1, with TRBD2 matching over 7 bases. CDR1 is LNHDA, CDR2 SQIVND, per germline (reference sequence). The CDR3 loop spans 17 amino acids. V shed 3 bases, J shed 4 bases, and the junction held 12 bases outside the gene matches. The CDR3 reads CASSIRKGRELYNEQFF. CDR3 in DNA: TGTGCCAGTAGTATTCGGAAGGGGCGGGAGTTGTACAATGAGCAGTTCTTC.

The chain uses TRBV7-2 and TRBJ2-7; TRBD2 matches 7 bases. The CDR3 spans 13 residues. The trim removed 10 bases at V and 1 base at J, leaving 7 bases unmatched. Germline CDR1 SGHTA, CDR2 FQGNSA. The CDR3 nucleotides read TGTGCCATTCGACTAGCTGGGTCCTACGAGCAGTACTTC. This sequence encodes CAIRLAGSYEQYF. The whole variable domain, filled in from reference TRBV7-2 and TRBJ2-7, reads GAGVSQSPSNKVTEKGKDVELRCDPISGHTALYWYRQSLGQGLEFLIYFQGNSAPDKSGLPSDRFSAERTGGSVSTLTIQRTQQEDSAVYLCAIRLAGSYEQYFGPGTRLTVT.

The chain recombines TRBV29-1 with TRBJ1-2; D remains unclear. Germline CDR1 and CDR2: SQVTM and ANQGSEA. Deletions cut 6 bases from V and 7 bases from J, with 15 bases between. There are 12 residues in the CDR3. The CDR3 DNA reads TGCAGCGTACAGTCCCTGCGAGGTGGCTACACCTTC. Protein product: CSVQSLRGGYTF.

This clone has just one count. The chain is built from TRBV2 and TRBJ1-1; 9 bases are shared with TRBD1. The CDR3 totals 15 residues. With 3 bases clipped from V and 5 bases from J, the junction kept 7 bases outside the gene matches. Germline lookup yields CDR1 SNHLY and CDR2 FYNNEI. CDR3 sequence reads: CASSDSTGGWTEAFF. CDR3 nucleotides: TGTGCCAGCAGTGACTCGACAGGGGGATGGACTGAAGCTTTCTTT.

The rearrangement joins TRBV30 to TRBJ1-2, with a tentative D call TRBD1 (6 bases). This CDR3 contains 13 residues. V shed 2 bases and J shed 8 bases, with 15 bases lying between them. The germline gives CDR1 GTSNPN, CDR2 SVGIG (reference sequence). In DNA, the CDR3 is TGTGCCTGGAGTCCCCTGACCCAGGGGGGCTACACCTTC. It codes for CAWSPLTQGGYTF.

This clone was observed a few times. DNA of the CDR3: TGTGCCAGCAGCTTAGAGGATTTGCCTGGAAACACCATATATTTT. Its translation: CASSLEDLPGNTIYF. The chain links TRBV7-2 to TRBJ1-3; no clear D gene. This CDR3 has 15 amino acids. V was shortened by 1 base and J by 2 bases, with 9 bases between the two germline ends. Germline loops: CDR1 SGHTA, CDR2 FQGNSA.

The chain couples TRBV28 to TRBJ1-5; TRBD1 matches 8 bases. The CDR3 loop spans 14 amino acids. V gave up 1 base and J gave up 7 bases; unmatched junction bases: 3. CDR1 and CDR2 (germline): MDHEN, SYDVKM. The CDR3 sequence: CASSLLTGGQPQHF. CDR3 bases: TGTGCCAGCAGTTTATTAACAGGGGGACAGCCCCAGCATTTT.

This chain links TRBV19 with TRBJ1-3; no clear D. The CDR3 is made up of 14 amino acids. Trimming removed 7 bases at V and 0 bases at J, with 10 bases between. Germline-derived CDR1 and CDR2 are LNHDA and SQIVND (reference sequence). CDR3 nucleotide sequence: TGTGCCAGTACAACGGGAACCTCTGGAAACACCATATATTTT. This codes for CASTTGTSGNTIYF. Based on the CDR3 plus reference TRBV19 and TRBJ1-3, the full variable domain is DGGITQSPKYLFRKEGQNVTLSCEQNLNHDAMYWYRQDPGQGLRLIYYSQIVNDFQKGDIAEGYSVSREKKESFPLTVTSAQKNPTAFYLCASTTGTSGNTIYFGEGSWLTVV.

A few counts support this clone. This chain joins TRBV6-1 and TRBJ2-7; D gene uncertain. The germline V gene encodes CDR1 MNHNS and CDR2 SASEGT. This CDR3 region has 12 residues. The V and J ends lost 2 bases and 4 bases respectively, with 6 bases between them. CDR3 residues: CASSEMRYEQYV. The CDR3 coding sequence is TGTGCCAGCAGTGAAATGCGTTACGAGCAGTACGTC.

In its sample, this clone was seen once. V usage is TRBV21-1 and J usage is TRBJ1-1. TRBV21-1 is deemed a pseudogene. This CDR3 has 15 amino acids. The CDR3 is CASSRAREGDYEAFF. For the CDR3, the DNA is TGTGCCAGCAGCAGGGCCAGGGAGGGGGATTATGAAGCTTTCTTT.

CDR3 residues: CSAGTGVVTEAFF. The CDR3, as DNA: TGCAGCGCTGGGACAGGGGTCGTCACTGAAGCTTTCTTT. The rearrangement uses TRBV29-1 and TRBJ1-1; 10 bases align to TRBD1. CDR3 length: 13 residues. After removal of 7 bases from V and 4 bases from J, the junction contained 6 bases not matched to a gene. CDR1 SQVTM and CDR2 ANQGSEA come from the germline V gene.

The CDR3 loop reads CALWVNYGYTF. CDR3 in DNA: TGTGCCCTGTGGGTCAACTATGGCTACACCTTC. The gene calls are TRBV6-6 and TRBJ1-2; D is uncertain. CDR3 size: 11 residues. CDR1 and CDR2 from the germline V gene are MNHNY and SVGAGI (reference sequence). V gave up 11 bases and J gave up 2 bases, with 9 bases separating them.

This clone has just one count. In nucleotides, the CDR3 is TGTGCCAGCAGCAAAGGAAAGGCGGGAATACGGGGCTACACCTTC. It specifies CASSKGKAGIRGYTF. The chain recombines TRBV21-1 with TRBJ1-2. TRBV21-1 is a known pseudogene. The length of the CDR3 is 15 residues.

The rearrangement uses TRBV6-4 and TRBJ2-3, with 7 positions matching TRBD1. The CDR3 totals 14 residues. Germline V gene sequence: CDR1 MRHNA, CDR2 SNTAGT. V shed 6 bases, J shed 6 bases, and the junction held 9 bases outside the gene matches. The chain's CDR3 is CASSDRGGGDTQYF. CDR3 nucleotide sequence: TGTGCCAGCAGCGATAGAGGGGGCGGGGATACGCAGTATTTT.

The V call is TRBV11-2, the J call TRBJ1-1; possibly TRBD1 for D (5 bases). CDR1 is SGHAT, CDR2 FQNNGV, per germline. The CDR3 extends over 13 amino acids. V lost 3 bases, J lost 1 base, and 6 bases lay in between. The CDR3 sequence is CASSLGGNTEAFF. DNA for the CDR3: TGTGCCAGCAGCTTGGGGGGGAACACTGAAGCTTTCTTT. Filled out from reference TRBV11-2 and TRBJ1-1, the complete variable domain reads EAGVAQSPRYKIIEKRQSVAFWCNPISGHATLYWYQQILGQGPKLLIQFQNNGVVDDSQLPKDRFSAERLKGVDSTLKIQPAKLEDSAVYLCASSLGGNTEAFFGQGTRLTVV.

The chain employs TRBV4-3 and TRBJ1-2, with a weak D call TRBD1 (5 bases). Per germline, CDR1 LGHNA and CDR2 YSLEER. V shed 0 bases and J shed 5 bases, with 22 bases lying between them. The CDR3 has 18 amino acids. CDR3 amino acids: CASSQERNRDAGWYGYTF. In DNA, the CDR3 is TGCGCCAGCAGCCAAGAAAGGAACCGGGACGCCGGTTGGTATGGCTACACCTTC.

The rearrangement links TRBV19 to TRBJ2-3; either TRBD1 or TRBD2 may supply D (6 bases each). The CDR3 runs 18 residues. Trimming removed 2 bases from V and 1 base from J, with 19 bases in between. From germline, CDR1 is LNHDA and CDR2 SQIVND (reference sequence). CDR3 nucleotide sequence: TGTGCCAGTAGTATACGGGGGTTGGGGGCTTACGGCACAGATACGCAGTATTTT. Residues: CASSIRGLGAYGTDTQYF.

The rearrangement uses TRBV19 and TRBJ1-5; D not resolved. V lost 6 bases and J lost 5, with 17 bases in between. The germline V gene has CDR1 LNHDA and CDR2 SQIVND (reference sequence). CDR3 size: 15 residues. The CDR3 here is CASSNPEGGYQPQHF. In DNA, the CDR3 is TGTGCCAGTAGCAACCCCGAGGGCGGATATCAGCCCCAGCATTTT. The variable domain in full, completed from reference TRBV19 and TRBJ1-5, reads DGGITQSPKYLFRKEGQNVTLSCEQNLNHDAMYWYRQDPGQGLRLIYYSQIVNDFQKGDIAEGYSVSREKKESFPLTVTSAQKNPTAFYLCASSNPEGGYQPQHFGDGTRLSIL.

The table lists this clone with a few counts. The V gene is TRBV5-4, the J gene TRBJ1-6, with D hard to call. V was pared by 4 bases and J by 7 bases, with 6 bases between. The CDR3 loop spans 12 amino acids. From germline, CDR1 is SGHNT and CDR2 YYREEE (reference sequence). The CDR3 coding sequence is TGTGCCAGCAGCCGCGAGAATTCACCCCTCCACTTT. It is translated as CASSRENSPLHF.

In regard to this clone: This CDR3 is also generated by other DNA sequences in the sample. DNA for the CDR3: TGCGCCAGCAGCCAAGATCCGGGGGAGAGGTTCCATGAGCAGTTCTTC. Amino acid sequence: CASSQDPGERFHEQFF. This chain connects TRBV4-1 to TRBJ2-1; possible D gene TRBD2, 6 bases. Germline loops: CDR1 MGHRA, CDR2 YSYEKL. This CDR3 has 16 amino acids. With 0 bases removed from V and 8 bases from J, the gap between germline ends came to 17 bases.

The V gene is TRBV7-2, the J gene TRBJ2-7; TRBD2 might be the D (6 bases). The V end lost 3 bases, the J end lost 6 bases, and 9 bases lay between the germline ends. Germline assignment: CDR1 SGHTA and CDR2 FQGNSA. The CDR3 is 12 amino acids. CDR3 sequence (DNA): TGTGCCAGCAGCTTCCAGGGAGGCGAGCAGTACTTC. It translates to CASSFQGGEQYF.

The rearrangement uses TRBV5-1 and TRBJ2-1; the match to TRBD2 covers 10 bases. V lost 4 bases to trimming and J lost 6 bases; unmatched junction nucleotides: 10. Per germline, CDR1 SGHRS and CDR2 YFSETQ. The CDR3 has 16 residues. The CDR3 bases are TGCGCCAGCAGCACGCGGACTAGCGGAGGGGGCAATGAGCAGTTCTTC. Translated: CASSTRTSGGGNEQFF.